Below, 17 T cell receptor beta chains from the same sample are listed, as sequenced in a study of T-cell memory formation after mild COVID-19 (dated by TCRdb to the early 2020s). The method was 5' RACE. The listed sequencing device is Illumina NovaSeq 6000. TCRdb redid the processing of the public reads, applying fastp at Q25 and MiXCR, and retained in-frame beta chains. One record per CDR3 amino acid sequence lists the most common genes and DNA. The sample has approximately 350,000 distinct CDR3 sequences on record, roughly 13% of them singletons. The top ten clones comprise 20% to 25% of the sample. Sequenced: PBMCs or a T cell subset sorted from them (not recorded which). The receptors come from a man aged 18 to 29 who had mild COVID-19 (a few samples of this study predate the infection). The sample titles of this study are shuffled in the database, so cell type and time point are left out; the donor was told from shared clones.

V is TRBV5-5 and J is TRBJ2-3; possible D gene TRBD1, 5 bases. Germline CDR1 is SGHKS and CDR2 is YYEKEE (reference sequence). V gave up 5 bases and J gave up 4 bases, with 20 bases separating them. This CDR3 has 16 residues. The CDR3 coding sequence is TGTGCCAGCAGGCGAGTTGGACATAGCCAGGCAGATACGCAGTATTTT. Amino acid sequence: CASRRVGHSQADTQYF.

This clonotype has just a few counts. V and J are TRBV4-2 and TRBJ2-7; no firm D call. With 3 bases removed from V and 3 bases from J, the gap between germline ends came to 6 bases. CDR3 length: 12 amino acids. Germline V gene lookup returns CDR1 LGHNA and CDR2 YNFKEQ. The CDR3 nucleotides read TGTGCCAGCAGCCAGGGCAACTACGAGCAGTACTTC. Translation gives CASSQGNYEQYF.

The rearrangement joins TRBV5-1 to TRBJ1-2, with D unclear. This CDR3 spans 13 amino acids. The germline V and J ends were trimmed by 1 base and 3 bases, with 7 bases remaining between them. Germline assignment: CDR1 SGHRS and CDR2 YFSETQ. DNA for the CDR3: TGCGCCAGCAGCTTGAACGGTTACTATGGCTACACCTTC. Its translation is CASSLNGYYGYTF.

CDR3 nucleotides: TGCAGCGTTTCCAAGAGGGTCGGCACAGATACGCAGTATTTT. Translating gives CSVSKRVGTDTQYF. The gene calls are TRBV29-1 and TRBJ2-3; weak D call: TRBD2 (5 bases). V lost 5 bases and J 1 base, leaving 13 bases between the germline ends. The CDR3 has 14 amino acids. CDR1 SQVTM and CDR2 ANQGSEA come from the germline V gene.

Only a few counts were recorded for this clonotype. The V gene is TRBV5-1, the J gene TRBJ2-7; D call uncertain. CDR1 and CDR2 (germline): SGHRS, YFSETQ. V was cut by 3 bases and J by 0 bases, with 10 bases left in between. This CDR3 is built from 14 residues. CDR3 amino acids: CASSSSWSSYEQYF. The DNA of the CDR3 is TGCGCCAGCAGCTCAAGCTGGAGCTCCTACGAGCAGTACTTC.

This clonotype came up a few times. The chain carries TRBV7-9 and TRBJ1-1; 7 nucleotides line up with TRBD1. The CDR3 has 16 residues. Per the germline V gene, CDR1 is SEHNR and CDR2 is FQNEAQ (reference sequence). V shed 5 bases, J shed 3 bases, and the junction held 12 bases outside the gene matches. The CDR3 loop is CASSPRDLTGDTEAFF. The CDR3 bases are TGTGCCAGCAGCCCCAGAGACCTTACAGGGGACACTGAAGCTTTCTTT. The full variable domain, in which reference TRBV7-9 and TRBJ1-1 provide the parts outside the CDR3, is DTGVSQNPRHKITKRGQNVTFRCDPISEHNRLYWYRQTLGQGPEFLTYFQNEAQLEKSRLLSDRFSAERPKGSFSTLEIQRTEQGDSAMYLCASSPRDLTGDTEAFFGQGTRLTVV.

The chain is built from TRBV4-1 and TRBJ1-2; no reliable D call. V was trimmed by 0 bases and J by 8 bases, leaving 16 bases between them. From germline, CDR1 is MGHRA and CDR2 YSYEKL. This CDR3 contains 15 residues. The CDR3 spells CASSQDAPKPQGYTF. The DNA for the CDR3 is TGCGCCAGCAGCCAAGATGCGCCAAAACCCCAAGGCTACACCTTC.

In its sample, this clonotype was seen a few times. The rearrangement joins TRBV7-2 to TRBJ2-7, with 10 bases aligning to TRBD2. The CDR3 covers 14 residues. Germline V gives CDR1 SGHTA, CDR2 FQGNSA. V shed 0 bases, J shed 10 bases, and the junction held 6 bases outside the gene matches. In DNA form, the CDR3 reads TGTGCCAGCAGCTTAGCTCCGCTAGCGGGGGACCAGTACGTC. It specifies CASSLAPLAGDQYV.

This clonotype was seen a handful of times. The chain employs TRBV6-1 and TRBJ1-1; possibly TRBD1 for D (6 bases). This CDR3 has 13 residues. Trimming shortened V by 5 bases and J by 7 bases, and 14 bases separated the two germline ends. Germline values: CDR1 MNHNS, CDR2 SASEGT. The CDR3 is CASSIGGHYEAFF. Written as DNA, the CDR3 is TGTGCCAGCAGTATAGGGGGACACTATGAAGCTTTCTTT.

The sample holds a few counts of this clonotype. The J gene is TRBJ2-3, the V gene TRBV5-1, with D perhaps TRBD2 (5 bases). The CDR3 extends over 13 amino acids. Trimming removed 2 bases at V and 5 bases at J, with 9 bases between. Looked up from germline, CDR1 is SGHRS and CDR2 is YFSETQ. The CDR3 DNA sequence: TGCGCCAGCAGCTTACCCGGGGAAGATACGCAGTATTTT. The encoded protein is CASSLPGEDTQYF.

This clonotype was recorded a few times. This sequence joins TRBV27 and TRBJ2-1; TRBD2 aligns across 10 bases. CDR3 length: 14 residues. Germline loops: CDR1 MNHEY, CDR2 SMNVEV (reference sequence). V lost 5 bases and J lost 4; bases outside the gene matches: 2. The DNA of the CDR3 is TGTGCCAGCAGTATAGCGGGGGGATACAATGAGCAGTTCTTC. Residues: CASSIAGGYNEQFF.

This clonotype showed up many times. V gene TRBV12-3 or TRBV12-4 combines with J gene TRBJ2-4, with 9 bases aligning to TRBD1. Trimming at V came to 6 bases and at J to 1 base, leaving 7 bases not matched to a gene. This CDR3 is built from 16 residues. The DNA for the CDR3 is TGTGCCAGCAGCCCACAGGGGGCTCAGGCCAAAAACATTCAGTACTTC. This sequence encodes CASSPQGAQAKNIQYF.

The chain combines TRBV5-6 with TRBJ2-5, with 11 bases matching TRBD2. With V trimmed by 4 bases and J by 5 bases, 7 bases remained unmatched. The length of the CDR3 is 15 residues. CDR1 and CDR2 (germline): SGHDT, YYEEEE. The CDR3 region has the DNA TGTGCCAGCAGCCGACTAGCGGGGAGTGAGGAGACCCAGTACTTC. This translates into CASSRLAGSEETQYF.

The chain links TRBV10-3 to TRBJ2-3, with 7 bases that match TRBD2. The CDR3 length is 14 residues. V lost 8 bases, J lost 2 bases, and 7 bases stayed unmatched. Germline V lookup: CDR1 ENHRY, CDR2 SYGVKD. For the CDR3, the DNA is TGTGCCATCGCATGGGGGGGAACCACAGATACGCAGTATTTT. This sequence encodes CAIAWGGTTDTQYF.

This chain connects TRBV6-5 to TRBJ2-3, with 8 positions matching TRBD2. Germline CDR1 is MNHEY and CDR2 is SVGAGI. CDR3 length: 13 amino acids. V trimming: 5 bases; J trimming: 11 bases; junction bases outside the gene matches: 9. The CDR3 DNA is TGTGCCAGCAGTACCCCCGGGACTAGGGAGCAGTATTTT. Translated, it gives CASSTPGTREQYF.

V is TRBV21-1 and J is TRBJ1-1. TRBV21-1 is noted as a pseudogene. The CDR3 runs to 18 residues. DNA for the CDR3: TGTGCCAGCAGCAAAGAGGGCCCTGGGCACTGGGGCAAGACTGAAGCTTTCTTT. Amino acid sequence: CASSKEGPGHWGKTEAFF.

This clonotype came up a few times. The chain employs TRBV4-2 and TRBJ1-6; TRBD1 matches at 7 bases. The CDR3 extends over 18 amino acids. Germline CDR1 and CDR2: LGHNA and YNFKEQ. V lost 2 bases to trimming and J lost 0 bases; unmatched junction nucleotides: 7. Here the CDR3 DNA reads TGTGCCAGCAGCCAACAACGGACAGGAGGCTCCTATAATTCACCCCTCCACTTT. Its translation is CASSQQRTGGSYNSPLHF.